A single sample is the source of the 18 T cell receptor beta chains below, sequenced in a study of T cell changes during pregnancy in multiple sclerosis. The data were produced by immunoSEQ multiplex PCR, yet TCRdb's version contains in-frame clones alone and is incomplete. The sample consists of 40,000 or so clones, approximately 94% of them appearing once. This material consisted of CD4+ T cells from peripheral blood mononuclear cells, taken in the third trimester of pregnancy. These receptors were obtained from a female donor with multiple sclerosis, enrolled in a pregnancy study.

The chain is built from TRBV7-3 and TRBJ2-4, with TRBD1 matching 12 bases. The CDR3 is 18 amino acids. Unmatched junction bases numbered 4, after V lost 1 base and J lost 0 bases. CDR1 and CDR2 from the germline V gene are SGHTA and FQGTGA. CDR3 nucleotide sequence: TGTGCCAGCAGCTTAAGAGCGGGACAGGGGGCAGCCAAAAACATTCAGTACTTC. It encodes CASSLRAGQGAAKNIQYF.

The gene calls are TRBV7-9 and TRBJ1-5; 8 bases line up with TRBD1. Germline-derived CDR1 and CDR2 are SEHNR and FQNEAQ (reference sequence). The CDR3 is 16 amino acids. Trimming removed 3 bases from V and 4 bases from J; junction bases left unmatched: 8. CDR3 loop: CASSLSRDRQNQPQHF. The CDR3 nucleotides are TGTGCCAGCAGCTTGAGCCGGGACAGGCAGAATCAGCCCCAGCATTTT.

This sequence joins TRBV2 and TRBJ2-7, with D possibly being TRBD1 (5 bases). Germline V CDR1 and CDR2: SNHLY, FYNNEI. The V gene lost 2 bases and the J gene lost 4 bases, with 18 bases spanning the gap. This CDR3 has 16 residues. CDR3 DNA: TGTGCCAGCAGTGAACTGTTTGGGGCGATCCGATACGAGCAGTACTTC. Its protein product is CASSELFGAIRYEQYF.

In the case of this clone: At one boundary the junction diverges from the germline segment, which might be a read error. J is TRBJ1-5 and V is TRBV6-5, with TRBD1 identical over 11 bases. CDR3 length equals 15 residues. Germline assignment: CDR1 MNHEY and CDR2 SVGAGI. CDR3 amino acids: CASRQRTGGNQPQHF. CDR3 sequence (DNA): TGTGCCAGCAGGCAAAGGACAGGGGGCAACCAGCCCCAGCATTTT.

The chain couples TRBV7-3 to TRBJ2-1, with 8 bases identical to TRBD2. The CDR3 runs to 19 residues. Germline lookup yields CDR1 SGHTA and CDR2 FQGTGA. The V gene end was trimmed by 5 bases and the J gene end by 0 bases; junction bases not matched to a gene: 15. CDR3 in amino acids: CASSPLGLTSGSSYNEQFF. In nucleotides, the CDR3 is TGTGCCAGCAGCCCCCTGGGCCTAACTAGCGGCAGCTCCTACAATGAGCAGTTCTTC.

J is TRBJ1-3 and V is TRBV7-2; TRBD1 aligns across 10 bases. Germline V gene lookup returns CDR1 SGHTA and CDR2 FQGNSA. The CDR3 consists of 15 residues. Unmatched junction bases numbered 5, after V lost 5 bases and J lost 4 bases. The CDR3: CASSPMDRGGNTIYF. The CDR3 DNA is TGTGCCAGCAGCCCGATGGACAGGGGGGGAAACACCATATATTTT. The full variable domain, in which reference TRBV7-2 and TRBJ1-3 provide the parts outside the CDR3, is GAGVSQSPSNKVTEKGKDVELRCDPISGHTALYWYRQSLGQGLEFLIYFQGNSAPDKSGLPSDRFSAERTGGSVSTLTIQRTQQEDSAVYLCASSPMDRGGNTIYFGEGSWLTVV.

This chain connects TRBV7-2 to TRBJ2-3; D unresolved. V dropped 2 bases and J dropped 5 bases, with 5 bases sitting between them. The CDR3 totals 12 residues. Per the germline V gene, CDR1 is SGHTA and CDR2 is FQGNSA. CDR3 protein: CASSLIRDTQYF. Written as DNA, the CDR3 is TGTGCCAGCAGCTTAATCCGAGATACGCAGTATTTT.

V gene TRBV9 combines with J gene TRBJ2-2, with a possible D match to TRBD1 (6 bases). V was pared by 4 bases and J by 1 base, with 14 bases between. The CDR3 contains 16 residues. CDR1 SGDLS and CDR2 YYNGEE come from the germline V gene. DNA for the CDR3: TGTGCCAGCAGCTCAGGGGCCTTCCGGAACACCGGGGAGCTGTTTTTT. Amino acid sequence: CASSSGAFRNTGELFF.

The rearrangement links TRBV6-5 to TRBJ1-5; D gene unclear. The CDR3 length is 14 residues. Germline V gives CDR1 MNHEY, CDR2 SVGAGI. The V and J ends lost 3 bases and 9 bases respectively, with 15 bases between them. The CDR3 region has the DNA TGTGCCAGCAGTTATATGGGCCCAACATGGCCCCAGCATTTT. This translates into CASSYMGPTWPQHF.

The CDR3 DNA reads TGTGCCAGCAGCTCAACGACAGACGGTTCACCCCTCCACTTT. It yields the protein CASSSTTDGSPLHF. The chain combines TRBV7-2 with TRBJ1-6, with D possibly matching TRBD1 (5 bases). The CDR3 totals 14 residues. V lost 4 bases and J lost 9, with 13 bases in between. Germline V CDR1 and CDR2: SGHTA, FQGNSA. Full variable domain (remainder filled in from reference TRBV7-2 and TRBJ1-6): GAGVSQSPSNKVTEKGKDVELRCDPISGHTALYWYRQSLGQGLEFLIYFQGNSAPDKSGLPSDRFSAERTGGSVSTLTIQRTQQEDSAVYLCASSSTTDGSPLHFGNGTRLTVT.

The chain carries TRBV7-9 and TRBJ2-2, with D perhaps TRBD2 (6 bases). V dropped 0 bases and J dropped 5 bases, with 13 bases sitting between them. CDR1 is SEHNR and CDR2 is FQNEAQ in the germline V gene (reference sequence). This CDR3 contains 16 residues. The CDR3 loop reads CASSLAPGRMTGELFF. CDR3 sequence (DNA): TGTGCCAGCAGCTTAGCCCCGGGGAGGATGACCGGGGAGCTGTTTTTT.

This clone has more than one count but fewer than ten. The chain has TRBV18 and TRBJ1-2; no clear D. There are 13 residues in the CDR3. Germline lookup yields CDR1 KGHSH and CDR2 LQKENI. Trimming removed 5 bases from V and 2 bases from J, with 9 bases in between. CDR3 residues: CASSASENYGYTF. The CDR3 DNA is TGTGCCAGCTCAGCATCCGAGAACTATGGCTACACCTTC.

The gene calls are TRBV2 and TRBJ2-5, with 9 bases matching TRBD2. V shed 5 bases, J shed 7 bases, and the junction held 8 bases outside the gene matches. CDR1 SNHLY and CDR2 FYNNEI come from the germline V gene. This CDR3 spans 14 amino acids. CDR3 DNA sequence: TGTGCCAGCAGTTCGGGACTAGCCGCGGGGACCCAGTACTTC. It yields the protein CASSSGLAAGTQYF. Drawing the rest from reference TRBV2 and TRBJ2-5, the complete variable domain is EPEVTQTPSHQVTQMGQEVILRCVPISNHLYFYWYRQILGQKVEFLVSFYNNEISEKSEIFDDQFSVERPDGSNFTLKIRSTKLEDSAMYFCASSSGLAAGTQYFGPGTRLLVL.

CDR3 DNA sequence: TGTGCCAGCAGTGATAATACGTTCTTCGGACTTACCTACGAGCAGTACTTC. Its protein product is CASSDNTFFGLTYEQYF. This sequence joins TRBV6-1 and TRBJ2-7, with D possibly TRBD2 on 5 matching bases. V gave up 3 bases and J gave up 2 bases, with 20 bases separating them. Germline V CDR1 and CDR2: MNHNS, SASEGT. CDR3 length: 17 amino acids.

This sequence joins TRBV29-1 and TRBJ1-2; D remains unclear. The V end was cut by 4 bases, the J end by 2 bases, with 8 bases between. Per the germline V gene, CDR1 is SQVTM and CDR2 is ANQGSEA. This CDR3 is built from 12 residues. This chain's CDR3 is CSVGGQNYGYTF. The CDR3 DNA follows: TGCAGCGTTGGTGGGCAGAACTATGGCTACACCTTC.

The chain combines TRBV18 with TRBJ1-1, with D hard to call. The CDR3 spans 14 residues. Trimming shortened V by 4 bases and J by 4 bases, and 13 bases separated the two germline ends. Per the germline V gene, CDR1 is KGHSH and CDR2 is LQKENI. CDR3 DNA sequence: TGTGCCAGCTCACTTACGGCCCAGGCCACTGAAGCTTTCTTT. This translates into CASSLTAQATEAFF.

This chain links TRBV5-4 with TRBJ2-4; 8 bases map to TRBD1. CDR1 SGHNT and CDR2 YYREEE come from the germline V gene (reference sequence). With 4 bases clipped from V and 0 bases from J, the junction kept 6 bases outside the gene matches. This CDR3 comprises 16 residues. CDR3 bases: TGTGCCAGCAGCCGCCAGGGGGCACTAGCCAAAAACATTCAGTACTTC. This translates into CASSRQGALAKNIQYF.

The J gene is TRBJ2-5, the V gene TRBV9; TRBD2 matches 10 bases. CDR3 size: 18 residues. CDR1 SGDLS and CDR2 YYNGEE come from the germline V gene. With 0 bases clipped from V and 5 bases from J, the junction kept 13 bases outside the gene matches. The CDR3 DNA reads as TGTGCCAGCAGCGTAGGACTAGCGGGTACAACATCGCGGGAGACCCAGTACTTC. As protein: CASSVGLAGTTSRETQYF. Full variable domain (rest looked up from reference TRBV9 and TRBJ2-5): DSGVTQTPKHLITATGQRVTLRCSPRSGDLSVYWYQQSLDQGLQFLIQYYNGEERAKGNILERFSAQQFPDLHSELNLSSLELGDSALYFCASSVGLAGTTSRETQYFGPGTRLLVL.